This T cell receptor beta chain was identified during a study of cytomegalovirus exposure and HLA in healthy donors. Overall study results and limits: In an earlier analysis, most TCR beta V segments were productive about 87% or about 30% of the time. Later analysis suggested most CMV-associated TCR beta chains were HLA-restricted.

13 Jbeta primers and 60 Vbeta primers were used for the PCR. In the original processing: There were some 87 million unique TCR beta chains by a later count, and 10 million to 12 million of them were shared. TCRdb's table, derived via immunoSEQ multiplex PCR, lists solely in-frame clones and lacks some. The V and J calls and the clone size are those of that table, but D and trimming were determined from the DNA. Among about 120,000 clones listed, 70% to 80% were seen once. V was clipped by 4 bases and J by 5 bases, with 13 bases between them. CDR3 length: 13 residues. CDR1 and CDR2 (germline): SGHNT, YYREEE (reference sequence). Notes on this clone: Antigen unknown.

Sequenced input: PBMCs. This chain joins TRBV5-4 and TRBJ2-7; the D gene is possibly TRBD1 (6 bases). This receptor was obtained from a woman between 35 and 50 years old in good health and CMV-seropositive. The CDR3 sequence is CASSRYHRDEQYF. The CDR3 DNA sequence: TGTGCCAGCAGCAGATACCACAGGGACGAGCAGTACTTC.